This TCR beta chain was captured by sequencing in a study of blood T cells in healthy people across ages. The donors, healthy Caucasians from Russia, were aged roughly 6 to 100. Note on this clonotype: The antigen remains undetermined.

Points from the study as a whole: There were more naive CD4+ cells and higher diversity in long-lived donors than in aged donors.

The second PCR ran about 6 to 11 cycles with a sample-barcoded 5' primer and J-beta primers. TCRdb fed the 5' RACE reads into MiXCR, producing one record per CDR3 protein. Of roughly 2 million distinct CDR3 sequences in the sample, around 48% are singletons; the top ten hold around 2.1%. Trimming removed 1 base from V and 4 bases from J; junction bases left unmatched: 6. This CDR3 region has 16 residues. CDR1 and CDR2 from the germline V gene are KGHDR and SFDVKD. The chain employs TRBV24-1 and TRBJ2-3; 8 nucleotides match TRBD2. The material sequenced was blood. The clonotype comes from a woman aged 40-49 years in good health. As DNA, the CDR3 is TGTGCCACCAGTGATTTCGATAGCGGGGTCCCAGATACGCAGTATTTT. This codes for CATSDFDSGVPDTQYF.